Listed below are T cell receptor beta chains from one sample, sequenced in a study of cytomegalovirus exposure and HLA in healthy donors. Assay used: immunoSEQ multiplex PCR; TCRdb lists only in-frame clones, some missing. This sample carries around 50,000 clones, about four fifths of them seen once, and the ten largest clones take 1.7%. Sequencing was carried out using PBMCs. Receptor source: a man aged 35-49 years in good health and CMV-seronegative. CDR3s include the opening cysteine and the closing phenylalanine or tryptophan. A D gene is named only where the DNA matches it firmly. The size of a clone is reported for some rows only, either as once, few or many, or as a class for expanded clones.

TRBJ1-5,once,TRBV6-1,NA,TGTGCCAGCAGTGAAGCACAGGGTCAGCCCCAGCATTTT,CASSEAQGQPQHF
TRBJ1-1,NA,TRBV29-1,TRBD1,TGCAGCGTTGGGGACAGGGGCACTGAAGCTTTCTTT,CSVGDRGTEAFF
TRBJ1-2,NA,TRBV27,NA,TGTGCCAGCAGAAGCTCATCATTGAGCGGCCCTATTCCCTATATGTACTATGGCTACACCTTC,CASRSSSLSGPIPYMYYGYTF
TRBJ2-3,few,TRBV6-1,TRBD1,TGTGCCAGCAGCTTGGGACAGGGAGGCACAGATACGCAGTATTTT,CASSLGQGGTDTQYF
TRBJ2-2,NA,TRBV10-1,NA,TGCGCCAGCAAATTAGAGTCTAACACCGGGGAGCTGTTTTTT,CASKLESNTGELFF
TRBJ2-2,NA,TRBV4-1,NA,TGCGCCAGCAGCCCGTGGCCAGGCCCCGGGGAGCTGTTTTTT,CASSPWPGPGELFF
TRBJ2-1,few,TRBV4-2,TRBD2,TGTGCCAGCGAGGGGGATAGGGCTAGCGGGTACAATGAGCAGTTCTTC,CASEGDRASGYNEQFF
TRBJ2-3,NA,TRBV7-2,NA,TGTGCCAGCAGCCCCGGTCGGGGAGGCCGTGTCACAGATACGCAGTATTTT,CASSPGRGGRVTDTQYF
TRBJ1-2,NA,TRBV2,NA,TGTGCCAGCAGTCCCGGGAGCTATGGCTACACCTTC,CASSPGSYGYTF
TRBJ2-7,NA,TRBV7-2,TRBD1,TGTGCCAGCAGCCGCGGGACAGGGACCCACGAGCAGTACTTC,CASSRGTGTHEQYF
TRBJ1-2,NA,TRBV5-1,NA,TGCGCCAGCAGCTTGGTCCCCGGGTTTGGTGGCTACACCTTC,CASSLVPGFGGYTF
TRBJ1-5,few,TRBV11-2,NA,TGTGCCAGCAGCTTAGATCGGAGTCAGCCCCAGCATTTT,CASSLDRSQPQHF
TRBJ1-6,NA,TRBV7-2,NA,TGTGCCAGCAGCTTAATAAGGGGACTGAGCTCCTATAATTCACCCCTCCACTTT,CASSLIRGLSSYNSPLHF
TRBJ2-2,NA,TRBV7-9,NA,TGTGCCAGCAACGGGCAGGGGGGCACCGGGGAGCTGTTTTTT,CASNGQGGTGELFF
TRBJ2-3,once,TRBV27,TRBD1,TGTGCCAGCAGGGGGACAGGGAGAGATACGCAGTATTTT,CASRGTGRDTQYF
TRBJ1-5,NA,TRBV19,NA,TGTGCCAGTAGTATAGCTCGTGATCGGAATCAGCCCCAGCATTTT,CASSIARDRNQPQHF
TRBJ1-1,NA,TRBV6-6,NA,TGTGCCAGCATGGGCGCGGGAGGGGACACTGAAGCTTTCTTT,CASMGAGGDTEAFF
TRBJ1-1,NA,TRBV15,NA,TGTGCCACCAGCAGAGAGAAGGGGCCGACGGCTTTCTTT,CATSREKGPTAFF
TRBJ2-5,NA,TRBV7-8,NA,TGTGCCAGCAGCTTAGTTTCCGGTGAGACCCAGTACTTC,CASSLVSGETQYF
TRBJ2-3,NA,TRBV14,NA,TGTGCCAGCAGCCAGAGTGATACGCAGTATTTT,CASSQSDTQYF
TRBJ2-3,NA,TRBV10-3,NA,TGTGCCATCAGTGAGTCGCCCAGGGCAGATACGCAGTATTTT,CAISESPRADTQYF
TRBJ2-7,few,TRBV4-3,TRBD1,TGCGCCAGCAGCCAAGATTTGGGACAGGGGTACGAGCAGTACTTC,CASSQDLGQGYEQYF
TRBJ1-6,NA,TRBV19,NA,TGTGCCTCCTCCCGGAGCTCCTATAATTCACCCCTCCACTTT,CASSRSSYNSPLHF
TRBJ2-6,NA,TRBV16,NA,TGTGCCAGCAGCCAATCGTCAGGGGCCAACGTCCTGACTTTC,CASSQSSGANVLTF
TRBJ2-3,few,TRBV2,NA,TGTGCCAGCAGTGAACTGGGGCAGGGCACAGATACGCAGTATTTT,CASSELGQGTDTQYF
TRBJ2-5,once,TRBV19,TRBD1,TGTGCCAGTAGTACGACAGGGAAAGAGACCCAGTACTTC,CASSTTGKETQYF
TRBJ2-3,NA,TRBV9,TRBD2,TGTGCCAGCAGCGTAGTGATAAGCGGGGGCACAGATACGCAGTATTTT,CASSVVISGGTDTQYF
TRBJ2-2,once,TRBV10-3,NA,TGTGCCATCAGTGTCTCTACTCTTAGCCTCGCGAACACCGGGGAGCTGTTTTTT,CAISVSTLSLANTGELFF
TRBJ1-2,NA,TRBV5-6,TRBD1,TGTGCCAGCAGCCGCCCGGACAGGGCTGGCTACACCTTC,CASSRPDRAGYTF
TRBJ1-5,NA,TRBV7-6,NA,TGTGCCAGCAGCTTAGGGCAGGGAGGGTTTCAGCCCCAGCATTTT,CASSLGQGGFQPQHF
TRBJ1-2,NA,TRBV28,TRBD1,TGTGCCAGTATACACAGGGGCTATGGCTACACCTTC,CASIHRGYGYTF
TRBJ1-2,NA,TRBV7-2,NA,TGTGCCAGCGGGCGAACCTATGGCTACACCTTC,CASGRTYGYTF
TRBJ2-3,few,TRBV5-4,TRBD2,TGTGCCAGCAGCTTGGCGGGGGGGCCCGCAGATACGCAGTATTTT,CASSLAGGPADTQYF
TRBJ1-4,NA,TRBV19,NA,TGTGCCAGTACCGCGTGGTCACAGTCTAATGAAAAACTGTTTTTT,CASTAWSQSNEKLFF
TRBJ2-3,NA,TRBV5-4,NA,TGTGCCAGCAGCCGCGAAGGGGCCCGGTCTACGCAGTATTTT,CASSREGARSTQYF
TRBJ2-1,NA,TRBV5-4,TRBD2,TGTGCCAGCAGCACCGGGACTAGAGCCCCCAATGAGCAGTTCTTC,CASSTGTRAPNEQFF
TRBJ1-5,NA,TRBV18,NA,TGTGCCAGCTCACCACCTGGCCAGGGAGGAGGCCAGCATTTT,CASSPPGQGGGQHF
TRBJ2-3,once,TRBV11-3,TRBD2,TGTGCCAGCAGCTTAGTTTCCCGACTAGCGGGGGGGCCGGGCACAGATACGCAGTATTTT,CASSLVSRLAGGPGTDTQYF
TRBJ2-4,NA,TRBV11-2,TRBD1,TGTGCCAGCAGCACGGGACAGGCGAACGGACTAGCCAAAAACATTCAGTACTTC,CASSTGQANGLAKNIQYF
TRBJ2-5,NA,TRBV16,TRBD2,TGTGCCAGCAGCCAATCTACTAGCGGGGGGGCTGGCCTGGAGACCCAGTACTTC,CASSQSTSGGAGLETQYF
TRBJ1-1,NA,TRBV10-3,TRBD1,TGTGCCATCAGTGAGTCGGGGACAGGGAACACTGAAGCTTTCTTT,CAISESGTGNTEAFF
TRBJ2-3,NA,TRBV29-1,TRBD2,TGCAGCTCCAACCAGGCTAGCGGGGGGAAAGGTACGCAGTATTTT,CSSNQASGGKGTQYF
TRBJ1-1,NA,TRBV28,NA,TGTGCCAGCAGTTTTCCAGGGGCCCCGAACACTGAAGCTTTCTTT,CASSFPGAPNTEAFF
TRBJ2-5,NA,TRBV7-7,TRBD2,TGTGCCAGCAGCTCCGTGGGGACTAGCGGCCGTGAGACCCAGTACTTC,CASSSVGTSGRETQYF
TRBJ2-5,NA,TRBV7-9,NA,TGTGCCAGCAGCCCCGGGGGCCAGACAGGGCTGGAGACCCAGTACTTC,CASSPGGQTGLETQYF
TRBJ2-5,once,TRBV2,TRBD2,TGTGCCAGCTTCCTGGGGGGGTTGGAGACCCAGTACTTC,CASFLGGLETQYF
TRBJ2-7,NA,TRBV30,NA,TGTGCCTGGAGTGTGAACCAAGAGGAGCAGTACTTC,CAWSVNQEEQYF
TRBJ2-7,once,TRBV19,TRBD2,TGTGCCAGTAGTCTCGGACTAGCGGGGCAGTACGAGCAGTACTTC,CASSLGLAGQYEQYF
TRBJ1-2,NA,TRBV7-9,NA,TGTGCCAGCAGAGCAGGGGTTGGCTATGGCTACACCTTC,CASRAGVGYGYTF
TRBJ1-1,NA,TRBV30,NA,TGTGCCTGGAGTTCACGGGGGATGGCTTTCTTT,CAWSSRGMAFF
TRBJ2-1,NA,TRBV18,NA,TGTGCCAGCTCACTAACCCGGAGCACCGTCAATGAGCAGTTCTTC,CASSLTRSTVNEQFF
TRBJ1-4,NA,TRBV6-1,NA,TGTGCCAGCAGTGAAGTGGGGGGGTTAACCGAAAAACTGTTTTTT,CASSEVGGLTEKLFF
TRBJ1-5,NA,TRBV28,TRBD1,TGTGCCAGCAGCCGTGGGACAGGTTCGACGCCCCAGCATTTT,CASSRGTGSTPQHF
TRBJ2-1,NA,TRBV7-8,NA,TGTGCCACAAACTCGCGGGGAGCCTACAATGAGCAGTTCTTC,CATNSRGAYNEQFF
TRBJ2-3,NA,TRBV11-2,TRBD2,TGTGCCAGCAGCTTAAGGCGGGGGGCCCGCACAGATACGCAGTATTTT,CASSLRRGARTDTQYF
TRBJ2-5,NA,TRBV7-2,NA,TGTGCCAGCAGTCCCGCTGGACTCGGTGTAACCCAGTACTTC,CASSPAGLGVTQYF
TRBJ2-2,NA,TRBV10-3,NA,TGTGCCATCAGTGAGACAGGGAAGTACACCGGGGAGCTGTTTTTT,CAISETGKYTGELFF
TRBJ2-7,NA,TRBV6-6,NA,TGTGCCAGCAACGACAGGTTACCTTACTACGAGCAGTACTTC,CASNDRLPYYEQYF
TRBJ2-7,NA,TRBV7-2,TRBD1,TGTGCCAGCAGCTTAGGAGCAGGGGGCGAAGGGCGCGAGCAGTACTTC,CASSLGAGGEGREQYF
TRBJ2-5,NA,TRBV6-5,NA,TGTGCCAGCGGGCGAGAGACCCAGTACTTC,CASGRETQYF